This is a list of T cell receptor beta chains from one sample in a study of cytomegalovirus exposure and HLA in healthy donors. The data were produced by immunoSEQ multiplex PCR, yet TCRdb's version contains in-frame clones alone and is incomplete. The data hold more than 85,000 clones, with 10% to 15% observed a single time. The specimen was PBMCs. These receptors came from a man aged 35-49 years in good health and CMV-seropositive. Both conserved end residues are part of each CDR3. Fields, in order: V gene, clone size, D gene, J gene, CDR3 DNA, CDR3 protein. D genes are given only for firm matches. Some rows mark clone size as missing; the rest say once, few, many or name a class of expanded clone.

V: TRBV5-1; size: few; D: TRBD2; J: TRBJ2-3; DNA: TGCGCCAGCAGCCGAGGACGTGAGCGGGGAGATACGCAGTATTTT; CDR3: CASSRGRERGDTQYF
V: TRBV19; size: NA; D: TRBD1; J: TRBJ1-3; DNA: TGTGCCAGTAGTACCGGACAGGCGATCTCTGGAAACACCATATATTTT; CDR3: CASSTGQAISGNTIYF
V: TRBV13; size: NA; D: TRBD1; J: TRBJ2-7; DNA: TGTGCCAGCAGCGGAGAGGGACAGGCCGCCTACGAGCAGTACTTC; CDR3: CASSGEGQAAYEQYF
V: TRBV2; size: NA; D: NA; J: TRBJ2-1; DNA: TGTGCCAGCAGTGAAATGGACTCATTGGGGAATGAGCAGTTCTTC; CDR3: CASSEMDSLGNEQFF
V: TRBV30; size: few; D: NA; J: TRBJ1-1; DNA: TGTGCCTGGAGTTACGGGGAGGGAGCTTTCTTT; CDR3: CAWSYGEGAFF
V: TRBV9; size: NA; D: NA; J: TRBJ2-7; DNA: TGTGCCAGCAGCGTAGAAGGACTGAGTCCCCCCTACGAGCAGTACTTC; CDR3: CASSVEGLSPPYEQYF
V: TRBV19; size: NA; D: NA; J: TRBJ1-2; DNA: TGTGCCAGTAGTACGGGACTTGTTGGCTACACCTTC; CDR3: CASSTGLVGYTF
V: TRBV10-3; size: few; D: TRBD1; J: TRBJ2-7; DNA: TGTGCCATCAGTCCACCGGACAGGGCTTACGAGCAGTACTTC; CDR3: CAISPPDRAYEQYF
V: TRBV6-5; size: few; D: NA; J: TRBJ1-5; DNA: TGTGCCAGCAGTGCCCTGGGGGGGCCCCAGCATTTT; CDR3: CASSALGGPQHF
V: TRBV5-1; size: NA; D: TRBD2; J: TRBJ2-7; DNA: TGCGCCAGCAGCTTGCTGGAGACTAGCAGCTCCTACGAGCAGTACTTC; CDR3: CASSLLETSSSYEQYF
V: TRBV5-1; size: NA; D: TRBD2; J: TRBJ2-5; DNA: TGCGCCAGCAGCCCAGGGACTAGCGGGAGTGAGACCCAGTACTTC; CDR3: CASSPGTSGSETQYF
V: TRBV6-5; size: NA; D: NA; J: TRBJ2-3; DNA: TGTGCCAGCAGTTACTCCTTAGCGGTTAACACAGATACGCAGTATTTT; CDR3: CASSYSLAVNTDTQYF